The T cell receptor (beta chain) under discussion was sequenced for a study of cytomegalovirus exposure and HLA in healthy donors. General observations from the study: The authors later found HLA-associated TCR beta chains more clonally expanded than equally common others.

The CDR3 runs to 14 residues. V lost 10 bases and J lost 3; bases outside the gene matches: 12. Germline values: CDR1 WSHSY, CDR2 SAAADI. As for this clone: Its antigen is currently unknown.

The primer mix had 60 Vbeta and 13 Jbeta primers. The data were produced by immunoSEQ multiplex PCR, yet TCRdb's version contains in-frame clones alone and is incomplete. The repertoire holds more than 100,000 clones, with about 83% as singletons. This sequence originates from a woman aged 40 to 50 in good health and CMV-seropositive. This rearrangement joins TRBV10-2 to TRBJ2-7; the match to TRBD1 covers 7 bases. Material for sequencing was PBMCs. CDR3: CATKDRPGDYEQYF. The DNA of the CDR3 is TGCGCCACTAAGGACAGGCCTGGAGACTACGAGCAGTACTTC.